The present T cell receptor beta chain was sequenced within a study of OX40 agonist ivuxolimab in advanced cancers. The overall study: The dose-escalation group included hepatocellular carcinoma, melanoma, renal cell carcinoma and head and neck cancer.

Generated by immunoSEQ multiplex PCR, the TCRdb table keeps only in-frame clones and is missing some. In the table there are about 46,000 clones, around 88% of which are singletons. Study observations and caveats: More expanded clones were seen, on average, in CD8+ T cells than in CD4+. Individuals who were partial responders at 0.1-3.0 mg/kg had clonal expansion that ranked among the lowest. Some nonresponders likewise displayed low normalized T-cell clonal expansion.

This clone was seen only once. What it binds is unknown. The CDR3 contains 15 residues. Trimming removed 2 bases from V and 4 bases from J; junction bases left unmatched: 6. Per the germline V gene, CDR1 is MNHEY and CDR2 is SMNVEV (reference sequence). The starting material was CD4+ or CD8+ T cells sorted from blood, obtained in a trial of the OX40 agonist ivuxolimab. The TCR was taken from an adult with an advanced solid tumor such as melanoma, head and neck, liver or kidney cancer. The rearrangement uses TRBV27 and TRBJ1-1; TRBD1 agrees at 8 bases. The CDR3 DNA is TGTGCCAGCAGTTTAAAAGCAGGGGGCGGCACTGAAGCTTTCTTT. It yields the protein CASSLKAGGGTEAFF.